This TCR beta chain was obtained from a study of CD8 T cells in ankylosing spondylitis. The study, taken as a whole, reports: Seemingly distinctive of ankylosing spondylitis blood was a TCR beta motif formed by eight highly homologous variants.

As to this clonotype: Its antigen remains unidentified.

CDR3 size: 14 residues. Germline values: CDR1 MNHNS, CDR2 SASEGT. V shed 6 bases and J 2 bases; nucleotides not matched to a gene: 2. One entry per CDR3 protein, called by TCRdb with MiXCR from the 5' RACE reads. Of fewer than 400,000 distinct CDR3 sequences listed, approximately 8% were seen once; the top ten hold roughly 15%. Specimen: blood, either unsorted or a sorted T cell fraction (not recorded which). The gene calls are TRBV6-1 and TRBJ2-3; TRBD2 aligns across 10 bases. The sequence derives from a male donor with ankylosing spondylitis. The CDR3 DNA follows: TGTGCCAGCAGACTAGCGGGGATCACAGATACGCAGTATTTT. Translation: CASRLAGITDTQYF.